This T cell receptor (beta chain) was found in a study of blood T cell repertoires in COVID-19. Study-wide context: Sample material is recorded as cDNA or gDNA derived from T cells, B-cell-depleted T cells, or PBMCs.

As handled by the study authors: Amplification with reference gene primers provided the estimates of nucleated cell counts. Clones were read by immunoSEQ multiplex PCR, and TCRdb kept only the in-frame ones, dropping some. V, J and clone size were drawn from that table, and D and trimming were deduced from the DNA. The table records roughly 310,000 clones, roughly nine tenths of them present only once. This CDR3 spans 14 amino acids. Trimming took off 0 bases at V and 9 bases at J, with 12 bases between the two ends. The V gene's germline CDR1 is MGHDK and CDR2 SYGVNS. Researchers sorted participants into cohorts using their self-reported clinical history. Either two negative PCRs, clearance, or symptom resolution qualified Cohort 3 donors as recovered.

V gene TRBV25-1 combines with J gene TRBJ2-1; D gene ambiguous. The clonotype originates from a man in his fifties or sixties who had recovered from COVID-19. Sequenced: PBMCs or T cells enriched from blood (not recorded which). Written as DNA, the CDR3 is TGTGCCAGCAGTGAATATTCGGTACTTGGTGAGCAGTTCTTC. This encodes CASSEYSVLGEQFF.